This TCR beta chain originates from a study of cytomegalovirus exposure and HLA in healthy donors. Looking at the study overall: HLA-typed donors were the source of some 85 million unique TCRs, which an early data release held.

The PCR employed 60 Vbeta primers together with 13 Jbeta primers. In the authors' workflow: In a later analysis, around 12 million of 83 million or so unique beta chains occurred in at least two donors. Profiling relied on immunoSEQ multiplex PCR, and the TCRdb table lists in-frame clones only, not all of them. The V and J calls and the clone size are those of that table, but D and trimming were determined from the DNA. The sample has about 130,000 clones, roughly 84% seen once. General observations from the study: The study assumed roughly uniform donor sequencing depth for presence/absence analyses. On later analysis, the bulk of CMV-associated TCR beta chains appeared to be HLA-restricted.

CDR1 is SGHAT and CDR2 is FQNNGV in the germline V gene. The CDR3 covers 13 residues. About this clone itself: Its matching antigen is unknown.

The chain couples TRBV11-2 to TRBJ2-5; the match to TRBD1 covers 7 bases. The assigned J gene may be wrong: the sequence end matches TRBJ2-7 better. The sequence came from a man aged 45-65 years in good health and CMV-seronegative. Sequences were obtained from PBMCs. CDR3: CASSSDRPYEQYF. The CDR3 nucleotides are TGTGCCAGCAGCTCGGACAGGCCCTACGAGCAGTACTTC.